This T cell receptor (beta chain) was sequenced in a study of cytomegalovirus exposure and HLA in healthy donors. With regard to this clone: Its antigen is as yet unknown.

Findings and limits, study-wide: Later findings reportedly placed an Asian-associated ancestry cluster below the roughly 660-donor mean for N-insertions. TCR beta sequences numbering about 17,000 were associated with HLA alleles at 0.05 false discovery rate in a later analysis. V- and J-gene trimming in TCR beta was tied to a missense DCLRE1C variant by an analysis performed later. The presence/absence work took it that sequencing depth was about the same across donors.

PCR employed 60 Vbeta and 13 Jbeta primers. Sequenced by immunoSEQ multiplex PCR; TCRdb stores in-frame clones only, minus some. The table has approximately 100,000 clones, under 80% seen once. This CDR3 has 15 residues. The germline V gene encodes CDR1 SGHDT and CDR2 YYEEEE. The V gene end was trimmed by 5 bases and the J gene end by 7 bases; junction bases not matched to a gene: 10. This clonotype was obtained from a woman between 50 and 59 years old in good health and CMV-seropositive. Material for sequencing was PBMCs. V is TRBV5-6 and J is TRBJ1-4; 8 bases agree with TRBD1. The DNA of the CDR3 is TGTGCCAGCAGTTTCGGACAGGGCGGTAGTGAAAAACTGTTTTTT. Translation gives CASSFGQGGSEKLFF.